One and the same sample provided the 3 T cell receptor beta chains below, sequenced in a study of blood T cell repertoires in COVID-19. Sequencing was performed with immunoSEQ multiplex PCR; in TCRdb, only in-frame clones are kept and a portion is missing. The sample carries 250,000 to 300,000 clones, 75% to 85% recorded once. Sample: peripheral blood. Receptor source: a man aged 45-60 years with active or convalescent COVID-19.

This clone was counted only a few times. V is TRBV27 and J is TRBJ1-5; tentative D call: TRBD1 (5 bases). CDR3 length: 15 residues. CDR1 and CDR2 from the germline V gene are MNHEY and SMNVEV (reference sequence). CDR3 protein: CVRVIVGPQQRSQHF. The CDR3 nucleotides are TGTGTCAGGGTTATTGTCGGGCCTCAGCAGCGGTCCCAGCATTTT.

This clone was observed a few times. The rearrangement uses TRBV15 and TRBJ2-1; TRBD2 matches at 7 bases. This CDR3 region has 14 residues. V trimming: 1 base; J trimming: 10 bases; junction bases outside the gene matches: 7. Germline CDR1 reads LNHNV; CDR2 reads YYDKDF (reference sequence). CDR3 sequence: CATSRGAPGREQFF. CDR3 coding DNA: TGTGCCACCAGCAGAGGCGCCCCCGGGAGGGAGCAGTTCTTC.

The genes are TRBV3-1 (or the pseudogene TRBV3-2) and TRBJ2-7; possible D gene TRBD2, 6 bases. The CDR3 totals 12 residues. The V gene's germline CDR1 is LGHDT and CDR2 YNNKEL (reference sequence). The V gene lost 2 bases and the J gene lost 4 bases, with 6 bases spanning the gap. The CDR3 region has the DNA TGTGCCAGCAGCCAACTAGCGTACGAGCAGTACTTC. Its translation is CASSQLAYEQYF.